This entry lists 9 T cell receptor beta chains sequenced from one sample in a study of blood T cells in healthy people across ages. For the second PCR, which ran for about 6 to 11 cycles, a sample-barcoded 5' primer and a J-beta primer mix were used. TCRdb redid the calling of the 5' RACE reads with MiXCR, one entry per CDR3 protein. The data hold 750,000 to 950,000 distinct CDR3 sequences, with 50% to 65% observed a single time. Input material: blood. Receptor source: an elderly man in good health.

This clonotype was counted a few times. This rearrangement joins TRBV20-1 to TRBJ2-6, with TRBD1 identical over 7 bases. Germline V gives CDR1 DFQATT, CDR2 SNEGSKA (reference sequence). The J segment lost 2 bases and the V segment lost 3 bases, leaving 10 bases of the junction unmatched. This CDR3 contains 17 residues. CDR3 in DNA: TGCAGTGCTAGTAGGCCAGGGGGAGCACCTGGGGCCAACGTCCTGACTTTC. This encodes CSASRPGGAPGANVLTF.

The gene calls are TRBV6-1 and TRBJ1-2, with 7 positions matching TRBD1. Germline V CDR1 and CDR2: MNHNS, SASEGT. V lost 8 bases to trimming and J lost 1 base; unmatched junction nucleotides: 7. The CDR3 covers 14 residues. CDR3 DNA sequence: TGTGCCAGCGTATACAGGGGATTTAACTATGGCTACACCTTC. This codes for CASVYRGFNYGYTF.

The chain combines TRBV7-2 with TRBJ1-5; 9 bases line up with TRBD1. Per germline, CDR1 SGHTA and CDR2 FQGNSA. CDR3 length equals 14 residues. The V segment lost 5 bases and the J segment 7 bases; nucleotides outside the gene matches: 6. Here the CDR3 DNA reads TGTGCCAGCAGCGTGGACAGGGGCCAACAGCCCCAGCATTTT. Translating gives CASSVDRGQQPQHF.

The chain employs TRBV18 and TRBJ2-1; 7 positions match TRBD2. The V and J ends lost 1 base and 7 bases, in that order; junction bases with no gene match: 7. Per germline, CDR1 KGHSH and CDR2 LQKENI. CDR3 size: 15 residues. The DNA for the CDR3 is TGTGCCAGCTCACCACTAAGCGGGATGGGGAATGAGCAGTTCTTC. Protein sequence: CASSPLSGMGNEQFF.

This clonotype was observed a single time. The chain recombines TRBV7-2 with TRBJ2-1, with 11 bases fitting TRBD2. V was clipped by 5 bases and J by 10 bases; unmatched bases: 16. CDR3 length equals 17 residues. The V gene's germline CDR1 is SGHTA and CDR2 FQGNSA. Here the CDR3 reads CASSPRPPLAGADEQFF. Written as DNA, the CDR3 is TGTGCCAGCAGCCCCAGACCCCCACTAGCGGGAGCCGACGAGCAGTTCTTC. Full variable domain (missing parts from reference TRBV7-2 and TRBJ2-1): GAGVSQSPSNKVTEKGKDVELRCDPISGHTALYWYRQSLGQGLEFLIYFQGNSAPDKSGLPSDRFSAERTGGSVSTLTIQRTQQEDSAVYLCASSPRPPLAGADEQFFGPGTRLTVL.

This clonotype was recorded a few times. This chain connects TRBV10-3 to TRBJ2-5; D is unclear. The germline CDR1 and CDR2 sequences are ENHRY and SYGVKD. This CDR3 has 11 residues. V was shortened by 8 bases and J by 4 bases, with 8 bases between the two germline ends. The CDR3 DNA follows: TGTGCCATCGGCGCCCCAGAGACCCAGTACTTC. Translated, it gives CAIGAPETQYF.

The genes are TRBV7-2 and TRBJ2-1; 9 bases are a match to TRBD2. The CDR3 has 15 residues. Germline CDR1 and CDR2: SGHTA and FQGNSA. J was trimmed by 10 bases and V by 5 bases; bases with no gene match: 12. The CDR3 nucleotides are TGTGCCAGCAGCCCTCGTAGCGGGGGCCCCCTCGAGCAGTTCTTC. It specifies CASSPRSGGPLEQFF. The whole variable domain, remainder taken from reference TRBV7-2 and TRBJ2-1, is GAGVSQSPSNKVTEKGKDVELRCDPISGHTALYWYRQSLGQGLEFLIYFQGNSAPDKSGLPSDRFSAERTGGSVSTLTIQRTQQEDSAVYLCASSPRSGGPLEQFFGPGTRLTVL.

V and J are TRBV5-1 and TRBJ1-2; TRBD1 aligns across 8 bases. The CDR3 spans 14 residues. Germline V lookup: CDR1 SGHRS, CDR2 YFSETQ. V was clipped by 4 bases and J by 3 bases; unmatched bases: 5. CDR3 amino acids: CASSVLDRDYGYTF. Here the CDR3 DNA reads TGCGCCAGCAGCGTGCTGGACAGGGACTATGGCTACACCTTC.

This clonotype was counted between two and nine times. The chain is built from TRBV7-4 and TRBJ1-4; no clear D. V was cut by 3 bases and J by 15 bases, with 8 bases left in between. The CDR3 length is 10 residues. The germline V gene encodes CDR1 SGHVT and CDR2 SQSDAQ. The CDR3 loop is CASSFLRVFF. As DNA, the CDR3 is TGTGCCAGCAGCTTCCTACGGGTGTTTTTT.